Sequencing of this T cell receptor beta chain was carried out in a study of response to subunit inactivated influenza vaccine. TCRdb processed the RT-PCR reads anew with MiXCR; each CDR3 protein has one entry. Found here are a few hundred thousand distinct CDR3 sequences, 12% of them singletons; the top ten hold about 8%. The sample holds a few counts of this clonotype. CDR3 size: 16 residues. The ends were cut back, 2 bases at V and 3 bases at J, with 17 bases in the middle. Germline CDR1 and CDR2: DFQATT and SNEGSKA (reference sequence). The rearrangement uses TRBV20-1 and TRBJ2-1, with no clear D. The material sequenced was non-naive T cells sorted from PBMCs, taken 14 days before vaccination. The sequence derives from a man in his forties or fifties who received an inactivated influenza vaccine. The CDR3 here is CSARRSDAESYNEQFF. The CDR3 DNA reads TGCAGTGCTAGACGGTCCGACGCGGAAAGCTACAATGAGCAGTTCTTC.